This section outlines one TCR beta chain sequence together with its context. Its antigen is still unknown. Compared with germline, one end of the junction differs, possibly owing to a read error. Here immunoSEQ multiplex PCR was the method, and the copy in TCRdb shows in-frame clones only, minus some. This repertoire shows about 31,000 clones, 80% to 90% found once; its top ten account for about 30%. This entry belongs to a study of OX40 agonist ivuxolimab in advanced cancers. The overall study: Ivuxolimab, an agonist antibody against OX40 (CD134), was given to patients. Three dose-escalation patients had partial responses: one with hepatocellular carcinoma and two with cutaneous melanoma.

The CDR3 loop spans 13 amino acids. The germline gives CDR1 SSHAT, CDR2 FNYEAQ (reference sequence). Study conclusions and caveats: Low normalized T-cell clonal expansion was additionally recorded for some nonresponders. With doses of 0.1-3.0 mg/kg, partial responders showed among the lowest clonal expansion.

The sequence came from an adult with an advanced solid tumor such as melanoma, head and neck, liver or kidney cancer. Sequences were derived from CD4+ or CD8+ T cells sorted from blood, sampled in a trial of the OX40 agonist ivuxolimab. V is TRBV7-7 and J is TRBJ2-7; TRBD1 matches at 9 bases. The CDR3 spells CASSFRTGAEQYF. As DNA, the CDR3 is TGTGCTAGCAGCTTCAGGACAGGGGCCGAGCAGTACTTC.